Below, 17 T cell receptor beta chains from the same sample are listed, as sequenced in a study of T cells in Graves' hyperthyroidism and ophthalmopathy. Researchers took RNA transcripts and amplified the TCR beta CDR3 regions from them. HTBI primers were the set used in a first-round RT-PCR of the TCR CDR3. TCRdb itself ran the multiplex PCR reads through MiXCR, one entry per CDR3 protein. The sample includes 500,000 to 800,000 distinct CDR3 sequences, just under 45% of them seen just once. Sequencing used peripheral blood or thyroid tissue (not recorded which). Source of these receptors: an adult man with Graves' disease, either hyperthyroidism or ophthalmopathy (not recorded which).

This clonotype was counted once. The CDR3 DNA sequence: TGTGCCAGCAGCGTCCGCCGGGACAGGGGGGACTACGAGCAGTACTTC. Amino acids: CASSVRRDRGDYEQYF. The chain has TRBV7-9 and TRBJ2-7; 11 bases agree with TRBD1. Per germline, CDR1 SEHNR and CDR2 FQNEAQ (reference sequence). The V segment lost 5 bases and the J segment 3 bases; nucleotides outside the gene matches: 9. The CDR3 consists of 16 residues.

The rearrangement uses TRBV20-1 and TRBJ1-1; 7 bases agree with TRBD1. Unmatched junction bases numbered 8, after V lost 3 bases and J lost 4 bases. CDR3 length equals 14 residues. Germline V gene lookup returns CDR1 DFQATT and CDR2 SNEGSKA (reference sequence). CDR3 nucleotide sequence: TGCAGTGCTAGGGACAGACAGGGTGGCACTGAAGCTTTCTTT. This encodes CSARDRQGGTEAFF.

V is TRBV11-2 and J is TRBJ1-1, with D tentatively TRBD1 (6 bases). This CDR3 comprises 15 residues. Between the trimmed V and J ends, which lost 2 bases and 4 bases, there was a span of 14 bases. Germline assignment: CDR1 SGHAT and CDR2 FQNNGV. The CDR3 is CASSLTRGGATEAFF. The CDR3 nucleotides read TGTGCCAGCAGCTTAACCCGGGGGGGGGCCACTGAAGCTTTCTTT.

This clonotype showed up just a few times. The chain is built from TRBV18 and TRBJ1-5; no clear D. CDR3 length equals 14 residues. Deletions cut 3 bases from V and 0 bases from J, with 6 bases between. Germline lookup yields CDR1 KGHSH and CDR2 LQKENI. As DNA, the CDR3 is TGTGCCAGCTCACCCTCGGATAGCAATCAGCCCCAGCATTTT. Encoded protein: CASSPSDSNQPQHF. The variable domain in full, completed from reference TRBV18 and TRBJ1-5, reads NAGVMQNPRHLVRRRGQEARLRCSPMKGHSHVYWYRQLPEEGLKFMVYLQKENIIDESGMPKERFSAEFPKEGPSILRIQQVVRGDSAAYFCASSPSDSNQPQHFGDGTRLSIL.

In this sample, this clonotype turned up many times. J is TRBJ1-1 and V is TRBV11-2; D gene unclear. Germline assignment: CDR1 SGHAT and CDR2 FQNNGV. Trimming shortened V by 0 bases and J by 5 bases, and 4 bases separated the two germline ends. The CDR3 consists of 12 residues. The CDR3 reads CASSLDGTEAFF. The CDR3 DNA is TGTGCCAGCAGCTTAGACGGGACTGAAGCTTTCTTT.

This clonotype has just a few counts. Here the CDR3 reads CASSEERGPFYGYTF. The CDR3 nucleotides are TGTGCCAGCAGTGAAGAGCGGGGCCCCTTCTATGGCTACACCTTC. The genes are TRBV2 and TRBJ1-2; maybe TRBD1 (5 bases). V was cut by 1 base and J by 4 bases, with 13 bases left in between. CDR1 is SNHLY, CDR2 FYNNEI, per germline. The CDR3 consists of 15 residues.

The chain employs TRBV14 and TRBJ2-7; 9 positions match TRBD2. CDR1 and CDR2 from the germline V gene are SGHDN and FVKESK. The CDR3 runs to 15 residues. Trimming removed 1 base from V and 7 bases from J; junction bases left unmatched: 8. CDR3 loop: CASSQGAGGPTEQYF. CDR3 sequence (DNA): TGTGCCAGCAGCCAAGGGGCGGGAGGGCCTACAGAGCAGTACTTC.

The rearrangement links TRBV2 to TRBJ1-5; no firm D call. Germline values: CDR1 SNHLY, CDR2 FYNNEI. Trimming took off 3 bases at V and 0 bases at J, with 9 bases between the two ends. This CDR3 has 15 amino acids. The DNA of the CDR3 is TGTGCCAGCAGTGACATCGCACTTAGCAATCAGCCCCAGCATTTT. As protein: CASSDIALSNQPQHF.

The chain recombines TRBV7-6 with TRBJ1-3, with TRBD1 matching over 8 bases. The CDR3 has 17 residues. CDR1 SGHVS and CDR2 FNYEAQ come from the germline V gene. V lost 8 bases to trimming and J lost 0 bases; unmatched junction nucleotides: 12. For the CDR3, the DNA is TGTGCCAGCGGCCAAGGAGACAGGGGACGCTCTGGAAACACCATATATTTT. Its translation is CASGQGDRGRSGNTIYF.

This clonotype was picked up a small number of times. The chain has TRBV7-9 and TRBJ1-1; 7 bases line up with TRBD1. The CDR3 has 14 amino acids. V lost 2 bases, J lost 5 bases, and 5 bases stayed unmatched. From germline, CDR1 is SEHNR and CDR2 FQNEAQ (reference sequence). CDR3 nucleotide sequence: TGTGCCAGCAGCTTACCAGGGGGGAGTACTGAAGCTTTCTTT. It encodes CASSLPGGSTEAFF.

CDR3 DNA sequence: TGTGCCAGCTCCGAGGGGGCGGGAGGCAATCAGCCCCAGCATTTT. It specifies CASSEGAGGNQPQHF. The chain joins TRBV7-8 to TRBJ1-5; 7 bases line up with TRBD1. V lost 8 bases to trimming and J lost 2 bases; unmatched junction nucleotides: 9. This CDR3 region has 15 residues. Germline V gene lookup returns CDR1 SGHVS and CDR2 FQNEAQ.

This clonotype was counted a single time. CDR3 amino acids: CASSLGTGAGVEKLFF. Here the CDR3 DNA reads TGTGCCAGCAGCTTGGGTACAGGGGCGGGGGTTGAAAAACTGTTTTTT. The rearrangement links TRBV7-9 to TRBJ1-4; 7 bases fit TRBD1. With V trimmed by 3 bases and J by 7 bases, 11 bases remained unmatched. Germline CDR1 reads SEHNR; CDR2 reads FQNEAQ (reference sequence). This CDR3 is 16 amino acids long.

This chain uses TRBV7-2 with TRBJ2-5; 7 positions match TRBD2. V lost 5 bases and J lost 5; bases outside the gene matches: 5. This CDR3 comprises 13 residues. The V gene's germline CDR1 is SGHTA and CDR2 FQGNSA. CDR3 protein: CASSPGREETQYF. In nucleotides, the CDR3 is TGTGCCAGCAGCCCCGGGCGGGAGGAGACCCAGTACTTC.

The rearrangement links TRBV5-1 to TRBJ1-1, with 11 nucleotides matching TRBD1. Germline loops: CDR1 SGHRS, CDR2 YFSETQ. The trim removed 4 bases at V and 0 bases at J, leaving 5 bases unmatched. This CDR3 contains 16 residues. Here the CDR3 DNA reads TGCGCCAGCAGCCAGGGGACAGGGGGATTGAACACTGAAGCTTTCTTT. As protein: CASSQGTGGLNTEAFF.

The V call is TRBV7-2, the J call TRBJ2-1; D gene uncertain. The CDR3 contains 13 residues. V was trimmed by 5 bases and J by 7 bases, leaving 12 bases between them. The germline V gene encodes CDR1 SGHTA and CDR2 FQGNSA. The CDR3 nucleotides read TGTGCCAGCAGCCATTCGGGTCGGAATGAGCAGTTCTTC. It specifies CASSHSGRNEQFF.

The J gene is TRBJ2-3, the V gene TRBV25-1; a weak D match, TRBD1 (6 bases). The CDR3 covers 13 residues. Between the trimmed V and J ends, which lost 7 bases and 4 bases, there was a span of 12 bases. CDR1 is MGHDK and CDR2 is SYGVNS in the germline V gene. The CDR3 region is CASKPDRADTQYF. The CDR3 DNA reads TGTGCCAGCAAGCCGGACAGAGCAGATACGCAGTATTTT.

This clonotype has only one observation. The V gene is TRBV7-9, the J gene TRBJ2-6; possibly TRBD1 or TRBD2 for D (5 bases each). The CDR3 covers 15 residues. The V and J ends lost 6 bases and 4 bases respectively, with 13 bases between them. Germline V gene lookup returns CDR1 SEHNR and CDR2 FQNEAQ (reference sequence). This chain's CDR3 is CASRRDHTGANVLTF. In nucleotides, the CDR3 is TGTGCCAGCAGGAGGGACCACACCGGGGCCAACGTCCTGACTTTC.